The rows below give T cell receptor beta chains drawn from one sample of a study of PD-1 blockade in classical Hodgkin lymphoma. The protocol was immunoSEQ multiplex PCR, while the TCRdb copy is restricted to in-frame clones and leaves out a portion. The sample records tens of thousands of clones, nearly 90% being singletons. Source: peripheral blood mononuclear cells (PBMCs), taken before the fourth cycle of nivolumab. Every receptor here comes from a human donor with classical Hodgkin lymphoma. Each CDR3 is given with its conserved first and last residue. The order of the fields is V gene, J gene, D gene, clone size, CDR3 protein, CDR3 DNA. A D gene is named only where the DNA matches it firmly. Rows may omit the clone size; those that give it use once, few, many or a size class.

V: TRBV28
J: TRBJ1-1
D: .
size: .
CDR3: CASSPGGVNTEAFF
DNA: TGTGCCAGCAGTCCCGGCGGAGTGAACACTGAAGCTTTCTTT

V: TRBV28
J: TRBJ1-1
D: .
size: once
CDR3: CASSLLNTEAFF
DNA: TGTGCCAGCAGTTTATTGAACACTGAAGCTTTCTTT

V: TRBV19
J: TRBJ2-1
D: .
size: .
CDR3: CASTPTDWGNEQFF
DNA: TGTGCCAGTACTCCGACAGATTGGGGGAATGAGCAGTTCTTC

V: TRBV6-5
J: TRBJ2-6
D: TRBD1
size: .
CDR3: CATRTGSSGANVLTF
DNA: TGTGCCACCCGGACAGGGAGCTCTGGGGCCAACGTCCTGACTTTC

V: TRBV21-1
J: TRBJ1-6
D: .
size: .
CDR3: CASSKEKVRVSLDNSPLHF
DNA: TGTGCCAGCAGCAAAGAGAAGGTGAGGGTGTCCCTCGATAATTCACCCCTCCACTTT

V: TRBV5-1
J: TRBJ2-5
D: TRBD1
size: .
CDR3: CASSLVGQGTGETQYF
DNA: TGCGCCAGCAGCTTGGTTGGACAGGGTACGGGAGAGACCCAGTACTTC

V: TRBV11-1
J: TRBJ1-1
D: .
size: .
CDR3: CASSPPGGPEAFF
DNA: TGTGCCAGCAGCCCCCCAGGAGGCCCTGAAGCTTTCTTT

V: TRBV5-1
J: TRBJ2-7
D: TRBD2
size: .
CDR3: CASSLGGGLSYEQYF
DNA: TGCGCCAGCAGCTTGGGGGGAGGGCTCTCCTACGAGCAGTACTTC

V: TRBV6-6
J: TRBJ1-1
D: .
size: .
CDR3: CASSYFLAGEAFF
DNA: TGTGCCAGCAGTTACTTTTTGGCAGGGGAAGCTTTCTTT

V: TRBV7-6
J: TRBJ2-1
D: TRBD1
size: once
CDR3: CASSITGGGYNEQFF
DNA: TGTGCCAGCAGTATTACAGGGGGTGGATACAATGAGCAGTTCTTC

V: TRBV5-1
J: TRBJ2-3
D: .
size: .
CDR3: CASSLGISVHTDTQYF
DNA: TGCGCCAGCAGCTTGGGGATCTCCGTGCACACAGATACGCAGTATTTT

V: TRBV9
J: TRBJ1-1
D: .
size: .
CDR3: CASSPRGGNTEAFF
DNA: TGTGCCAGCAGCCCCCGGGGAGGGAACACTGAAGCTTTCTTT

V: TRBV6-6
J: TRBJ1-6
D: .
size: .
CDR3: CASTLGGGRNNSPLHF
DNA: TGTGCCAGCACCCTCGGGGGGGGGCGTAATAATTCACCCCTCCACTTT

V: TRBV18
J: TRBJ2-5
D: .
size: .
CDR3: CASSLMGETQYF
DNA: TGTGCCAGCTCCTTGATGGGGGAGACCCAGTACTTC

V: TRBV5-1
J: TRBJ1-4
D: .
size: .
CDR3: CASSLWSQGGEKLFF
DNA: TGCGCCAGCAGCTTGTGGTCACAGGGCGGTGAAAAACTGTTTTTT

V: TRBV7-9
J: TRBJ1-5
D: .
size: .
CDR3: CASSLDGSNQPQHF
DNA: TGTGCCAGCAGCTTAGACGGTAGCAATCAGCCCCAGCATTTT

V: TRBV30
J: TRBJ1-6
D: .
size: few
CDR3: CAITTGYNSPLHF
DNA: TGTGCCATAACAACGGGATATAATTCACCCCTCCACTTT

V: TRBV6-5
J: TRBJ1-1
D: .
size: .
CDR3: CASTQPGGTEAFF
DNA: TGTGCCAGCACCCAGCCCGGAGGGACTGAAGCTTTCTTT

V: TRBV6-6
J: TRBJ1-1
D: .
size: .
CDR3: CASSERGMNTEAFF
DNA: TGTGCCAGCAGCGAACGGGGAATGAACACTGAAGCTTTCTTT

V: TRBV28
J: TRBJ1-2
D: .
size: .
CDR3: CASSSTEGTDYGYTF
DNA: TGTGCCAGCAGTTCCACGGAGGGGACGGACTATGGCTACACCTTC

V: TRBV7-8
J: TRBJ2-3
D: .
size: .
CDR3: CASSTTDTQYF
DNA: TGTGCCAGCAGCACCACAGATACGCAGTATTTT

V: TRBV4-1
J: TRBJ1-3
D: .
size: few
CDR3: CASSQVGIRTGNTIYF
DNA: TGCGCCAGCAGCCAAGTCGGGATTCGTACTGGAAACACCATATATTTT

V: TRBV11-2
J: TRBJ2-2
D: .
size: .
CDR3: CASGPLRAGELFF
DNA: TGTGCCAGCGGCCCACTGAGGGCCGGGGAGCTGTTTTTT

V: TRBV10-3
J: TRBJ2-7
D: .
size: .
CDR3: CAISDVVPGRFSYEQYF
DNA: TGTGCCATCAGTGACGTCGTCCCGGGACGCTTTTCCTACGAGCAGTACTTC

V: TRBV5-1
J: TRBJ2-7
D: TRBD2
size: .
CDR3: CASSEGLAGGPSYEQYF
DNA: TGCGCCAGCAGCGAGGGCCTAGCGGGGGGGCCGTCTTATGAGCAGTACTTC

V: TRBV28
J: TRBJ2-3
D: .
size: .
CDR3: CASRPPGLDLRDTQYF
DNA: TGTGCCAGCAGGCCACCGGGACTCGACCTCCGAGATACGCAGTATTTT

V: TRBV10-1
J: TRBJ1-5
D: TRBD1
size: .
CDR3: CASSGTGGRRTYQPQHF
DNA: TGCGCCAGCAGTGGGACAGGGGGGCGGAGAACCTATCAGCCCCAGCATTTT

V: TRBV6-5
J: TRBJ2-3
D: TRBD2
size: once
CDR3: CASRPTSGETFTQYF
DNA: TGTGCCAGCAGGCCGACTAGCGGGGAGACTTTTACGCAGTATTTT

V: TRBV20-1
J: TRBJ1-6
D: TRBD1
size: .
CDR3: CSAPRDRGTHF
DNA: TGCAGTGCACCCAGGGACAGGGGAACCCACTTT

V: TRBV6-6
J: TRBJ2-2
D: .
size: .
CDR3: CASTDWGNTGELFF
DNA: TGTGCCAGCACCGACTGGGGGAACACCGGGGAGCTGTTTTTT

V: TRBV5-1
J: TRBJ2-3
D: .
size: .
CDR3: CASSSALAGDTQYF
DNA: TGCGCCAGCAGCTCCGCACTAGCCGGAGATACGCAGTATTTT

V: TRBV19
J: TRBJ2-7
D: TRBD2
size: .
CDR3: CATHAVAGGVYEQYF
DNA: TGTGCCACCCATGCGGTAGCGGGGGGGGTTTACGAGCAGTACTTC

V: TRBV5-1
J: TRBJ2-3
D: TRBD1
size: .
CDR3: CASSPPQTGADTQYF
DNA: TGCGCCAGCAGCCCCCCCCAAACAGGGGCAGATACGCAGTATTTT

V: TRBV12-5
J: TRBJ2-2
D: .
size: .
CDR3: CASGLVDITNTGELFF
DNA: TGTGCTAGTGGTTTGGTGGACATCACGAACACCGGGGAGCTGTTTTTT

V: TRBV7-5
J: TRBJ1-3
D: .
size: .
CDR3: CVRSLGVGNTIYF
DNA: TGTGTCAGAAGCTTAGGGGTCGGAAACACCATATATTTT

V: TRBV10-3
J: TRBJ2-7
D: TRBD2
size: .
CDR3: CAIAGGMSSYEQYF
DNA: TGTGCCATCGCCGGGGGGATGAGCTCCTACGAGCAGTACTTC

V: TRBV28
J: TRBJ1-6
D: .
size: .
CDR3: CASSSLGRGSYNSPLHF
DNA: TGTGCCAGCAGTTCGTTGGGGAGGGGCTCCTATAATTCACCCCTCCACTTT

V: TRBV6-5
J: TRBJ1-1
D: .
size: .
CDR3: CASSYALGYTEAFF
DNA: TGTGCCAGCAGTTACGCGTTGGGATACACTGAAGCTTTCTTT

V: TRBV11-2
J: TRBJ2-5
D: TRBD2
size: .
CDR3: CASSLGLAGLLQETQYF
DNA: TGTGCCAGCAGCTTAGGCCTAGCGGGGTTGCTCCAAGAGACCCAGTACTTC

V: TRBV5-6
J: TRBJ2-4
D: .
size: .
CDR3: CASSLGRSQFQYF
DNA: TGTGCCAGCAGCTTGGGCAGAAGCCAGTTTCAGTACTTC

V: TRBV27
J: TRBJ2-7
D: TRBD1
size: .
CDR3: CASSNLGTAGEQYF
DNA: TGTGCCAGCAGTAACCTCGGGACAGCTGGGGAGCAGTACTTC